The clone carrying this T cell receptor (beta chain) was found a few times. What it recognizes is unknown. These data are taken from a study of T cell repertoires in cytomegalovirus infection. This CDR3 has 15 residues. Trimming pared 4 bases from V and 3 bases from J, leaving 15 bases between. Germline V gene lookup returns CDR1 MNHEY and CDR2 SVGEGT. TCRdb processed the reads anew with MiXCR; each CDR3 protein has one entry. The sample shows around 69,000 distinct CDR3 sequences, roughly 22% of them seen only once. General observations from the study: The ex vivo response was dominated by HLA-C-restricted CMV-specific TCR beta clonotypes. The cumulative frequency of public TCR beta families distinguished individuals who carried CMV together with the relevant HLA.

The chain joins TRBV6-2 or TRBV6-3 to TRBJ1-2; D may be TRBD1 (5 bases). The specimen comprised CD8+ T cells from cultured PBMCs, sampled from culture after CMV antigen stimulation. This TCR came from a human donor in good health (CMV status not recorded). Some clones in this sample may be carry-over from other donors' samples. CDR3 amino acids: CASSLGLRDDYGYTF. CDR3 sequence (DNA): TGTGCCAGCAGTTTAGGGCTCCGGGACGACTATGGCTACACCTTC.